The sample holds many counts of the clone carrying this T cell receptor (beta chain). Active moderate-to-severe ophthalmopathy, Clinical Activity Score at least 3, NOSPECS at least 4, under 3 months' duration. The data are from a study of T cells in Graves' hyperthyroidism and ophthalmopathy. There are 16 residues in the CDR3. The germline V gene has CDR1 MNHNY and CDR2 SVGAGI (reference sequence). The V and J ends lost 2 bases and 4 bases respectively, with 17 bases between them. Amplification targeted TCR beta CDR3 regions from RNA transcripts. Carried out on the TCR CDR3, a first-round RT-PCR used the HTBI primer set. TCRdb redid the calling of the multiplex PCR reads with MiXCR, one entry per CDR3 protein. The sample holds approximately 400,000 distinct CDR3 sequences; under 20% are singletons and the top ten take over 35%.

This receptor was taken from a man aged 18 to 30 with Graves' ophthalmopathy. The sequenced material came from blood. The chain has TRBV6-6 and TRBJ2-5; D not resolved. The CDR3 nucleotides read TGTGCCAGCAGTTACCTAAACTCTTTTGTCGGAGAGACCCAGTACTTC. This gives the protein CASSYLNSFVGETQYF.